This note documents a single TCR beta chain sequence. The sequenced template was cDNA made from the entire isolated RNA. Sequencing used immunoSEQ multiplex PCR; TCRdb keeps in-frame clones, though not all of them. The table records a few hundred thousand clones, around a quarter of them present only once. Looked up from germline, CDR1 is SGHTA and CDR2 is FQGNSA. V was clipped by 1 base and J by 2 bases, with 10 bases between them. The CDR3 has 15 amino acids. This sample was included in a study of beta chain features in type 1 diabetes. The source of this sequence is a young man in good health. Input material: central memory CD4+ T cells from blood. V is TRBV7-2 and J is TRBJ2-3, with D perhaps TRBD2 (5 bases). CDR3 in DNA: TGTGCCAGCAGCTTAGTAGGGAGAGCCACAGATACGCAGTATTTT. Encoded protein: CASSLVGRATDTQYF.